These 28 T cell receptor beta chains came from one sample sequenced in a study of regulatory T cells in long-lasting Graves disease. Documented time point: newly diagnosed GD, antithyroid drugs for less than 3 months. Generation of the TCR library employed RNA extracted from PBMCs. Library construction for TCR beta used iRepertoire HTBI primers and Arm-PCR of CDR3 regions. TCRdb reanalysed the multiplex PCR reads using MiXCR and keeps one entry per CDR3 protein. The data show 400,000 to 500,000 distinct CDR3 sequences, with approximately 16% seen just once and roughly 8% held by the top ten. These data were also reused for a study on T cells in Graves' hyperthyroidism and ophthalmopathy.

Specimen: peripheral blood mononuclear cells (PBMCs), collected at new diagnosis, from a patient treated with antithyroid drugs. These receptors came from a woman in her forties with Graves disease.

The V gene is TRBV2, the J gene TRBJ2-7; 12 bases align to TRBD1. The CDR3 extends over 18 amino acids. Germline V gene sequence: CDR1 SNHLY, CDR2 FYNNEI. After removal of 6 bases from V and 2 bases from J, the junction contained 14 bases not matched to a gene. CDR3 sequence: CASSPSPGQGAGTYEQYF. The CDR3 DNA reads as TGTGCCAGCAGCCCCTCTCCGGGACAGGGGGCTGGTACCTACGAGCAGTACTTC.

For this clonotype: A much larger clone is a single base away; this may be a read error. This chain joins TRBV5-1 and TRBJ2-7; D might be TRBD2 (7 bases). CDR1 SGHRS and CDR2 YFSETQ come from the germline V gene. The CDR3 has 15 residues. The CDR3 loop is CASSLAGVGDYEHYF. In nucleotides, the CDR3 is TGCGCCAGCAGCTTGGCAGGGGTCGGGGACTACGAGCACTACTTC.

This clonotype appeared a few times. CDR3 residues: CAWSVYRTSGSYNEQFF. The CDR3 DNA reads TGTGCCTGGAGTGTGTATCGGACTAGCGGCTCCTACAATGAGCAGTTCTTC. The chain has TRBV30 and TRBJ2-1, with TRBD2 matching 10 bases. Germline lookup yields CDR1 GTSNPN and CDR2 SVGIG (reference sequence). The CDR3 is 17 residues long. After removal of 0 bases from V and 0 bases from J, the junction contained 5 bases not matched to a gene.

In this sample, this clonotype turned up a few times. The chain recombines TRBV6-2 or TRBV6-3 with TRBJ2-3; weak D call: TRBD1 (6 bases). Germline CDR1 is MNHEY and CDR2 is SVGEGT. The CDR3 length is 14 residues. V shed 2 bases and J shed 4 bases, with 10 bases lying between them. The CDR3 nucleotides are TGTGCCAGCAGTTACGGACAGTCTGCAGATACGCAGTATTTT. Translated, it gives CASSYGQSADTQYF.

In its sample, this clonotype was seen many times. The chain combines TRBV2 with TRBJ2-1, with D possibly matching TRBD2 (6 bases). CDR1 and CDR2 (germline): SNHLY, FYNNEI. Trimming removed 7 bases at V and 0 bases at J, with 16 bases between. The CDR3 loop spans 16 amino acids. In DNA, the CDR3 is TGTGCCAGCACCAGGACTAACACGATCTCCTACAATGAGCAGTTCTTC. This gives the protein CASTRTNTISYNEQFF.

Remarks on this clonotype: Possible read error: a much larger clone is one base away. The rearrangement joins TRBV11-3 to TRBJ1-3, with 8 bases that match TRBD1. From germline, CDR1 is SGHNT and CDR2 YENEEA. The CDR3 has 15 residues. V lost 8 bases and J lost 1; bases outside the gene matches: 7. In DNA form, the CDR3 reads TGTGCCAGCTGCTCGGACAGGGAATCTGGAAACACCATATATTTT. Translating gives CASCSDRESGNTIYF.

Only a few counts were recorded for this clonotype. This chain joins TRBV5-4 and TRBJ2-1, with D possibly TRBD2 on 5 matching bases. V lost 4 bases to trimming and J lost 6 bases, with 11 bases between them. This CDR3 spans 13 amino acids. Germline V gene lookup returns CDR1 SGHNT and CDR2 YYREEE (reference sequence). The CDR3 reads CASSLKTSNEQFF. The DNA of the CDR3 is TGTGCCAGCAGCCTAAAAACTAGCAATGAGCAGTTCTTC.

This clonotype was observed a few times. The genes are TRBV13 and TRBJ2-3; 9 positions agree with TRBD1. CDR3 size: 15 residues. The ends lost 5 bases at V and 2 bases at J; junction bases unmatched: 5. Germline assignment: CDR1 PRHDT and CDR2 FYEKMQ (reference sequence). CDR3 residues: CASSARTGVTDTQYF. The CDR3 DNA reads as TGTGCCAGCAGCGCTAGGACAGGGGTCACAGATACGCAGTATTTT.

This clonotype was counted ten times or more. The chain links TRBV19 to TRBJ1-1; weak D call: TRBD1 (5 bases). CDR3 length equals 13 residues. CDR1 LNHDA and CDR2 SQIVND come from the germline V gene (reference sequence). Trimming stripped 9 bases from V and 0 bases from J, with 11 bases between. This CDR3 is CASQGEMNTEAFF. CDR3 DNA sequence: TGTGCCAGCCAAGGGGAAATGAACACTGAAGCTTTCTTT.

This clonotype has ten or more counts. The chain has TRBV12-3 or TRBV12-4 and TRBJ1-1; TRBD1 is a possible D gene (6 bases). The V gene lost 7 bases and the J gene lost 4 bases, with 13 bases spanning the gap. The CDR3 runs to 13 residues. This CDR3 reads CASKRGFVTEAFF. The DNA for the CDR3 is TGTGCCAGCAAAAGGGGGTTTGTCACTGAAGCTTTCTTT.

This clonotype was observed at least ten times. CDR3 sequence reads: CASSLGGDYEQYF. CDR3 sequence (DNA): TGTGCCAGCAGCTTAGGGGGGGACTACGAGCAGTACTTC. The chain uses TRBV11-1 and TRBJ2-7; D may be TRBD2 (6 bases). CDR1 and CDR2 from the germline V gene are SGHAT and FQDESV (reference sequence). The V gene lost 1 base and the J gene lost 3 bases, with 7 bases spanning the gap. CDR3 length: 13 residues.

This clonotype has ten or more counts. The genes are TRBV30 and TRBJ1-4; D is unresolved. Germline V gene lookup returns CDR1 GTSNPN and CDR2 SVGIG (reference sequence). Trimming removed 0 bases from V and 7 bases from J, with 15 bases in between. The length of the CDR3 is 15 residues. In nucleotides, the CDR3 is TGTGCCTGGAGTGTACTGCAAGGGATGGGTGAAAAACTGTTTTTT. Residues: CAWSVLQGMGEKLFF.

This clonotype came up a few times. V gene TRBV6-1 combines with J gene TRBJ2-2, with D possibly TRBD1 on 6 matching bases. CDR1 and CDR2 from the germline V gene are MNHNS and SASEGT. The CDR3 is 13 amino acids. The ends were cut back, 3 bases at V and 6 bases at J, with 8 bases in the middle. The CDR3 DNA follows: TGTGCCAGCAGTGACAGGGGTTCCGGGGAGCTGTTTTTT. It codes for CASSDRGSGELFF.

This clonotype showed up many times. The chain recombines TRBV6-5 with TRBJ1-1; D gene unclear. This CDR3 contains 16 residues. Trimming stripped 4 bases from V and 0 bases from J, with 15 bases between. The germline V gene has CDR1 MNHEY and CDR2 SVGAGI. The CDR3 coding sequence is TGTGCCAGCAGTTCGGGTGCTGGGCGGTTGAACACTGAAGCTTTCTTT. Protein sequence: CASSSGAGRLNTEAFF.

This clonotype was counted ten times or more. The genes are TRBV19 and TRBJ2-2; 9 bases are a match to TRBD1. The CDR3 runs 16 residues. Looked up from germline, CDR1 is LNHDA and CDR2 is SQIVND (reference sequence). V dropped 7 bases and J dropped 3; count of bases not matched to a gene: 9. The CDR3 sequence is CASTSGQGTDTGELFF. CDR3 bases: TGTGCCAGTACCTCGGGACAGGGTACGGACACCGGGGAGCTGTTTTTT. Using reference TRBV19 and TRBJ2-2 for the parts outside the CDR3, the full variable domain is DGGITQSPKYLFRKEGQNVTLSCEQNLNHDAMYWYRQDPGQGLRLIYYSQIVNDFQKGDIAEGYSVSREKKESFPLTVTSAQKNPTAFYLCASTSGQGTDTGELFFGEGSRLTVL.

Turning to this clonotype: A much larger clone differs by one base, so this may be a read error. The J gene is TRBJ2-1, the V gene TRBV7-9; D unresolved. The CDR3 length is 15 residues. The germline V gene encodes CDR1 SEHNR and CDR2 FQNEAQ (reference sequence). Trimming cost V 0 bases and J 6 bases, with 12 bases left between them. CDR3 nucleotides: TGTGCCAGCAGCTTAGCGCGGAATAACATCAATGAGCAGTTCTTC. As protein: CASSLARNNINEQFF.

This clonotype has just a few counts. This chain uses TRBV28 with TRBJ2-7; 11 bases are shared with TRBD2. With 2 bases clipped from V and 2 bases from J, the junction kept 11 bases outside the gene matches. This CDR3 has 18 residues. Per the germline V gene, CDR1 is MDHEN and CDR2 is SYDVKM. CDR3 DNA: TGTGCCAGCAGTTTACCGAACGCTGGGACTAGCGGAGCCTACGAGCAGTACTTC. This encodes CASSLPNAGTSGAYEQYF.

The chain uses TRBV28 and TRBJ2-5; 8 bases map to TRBD1. Germline CDR1 is MDHEN and CDR2 is SYDVKM. V trimming: 10 bases; J trimming: 4 bases; junction bases outside the gene matches: 11. The CDR3 has 14 residues. The CDR3 protein is CATRKTGVRETQYF. CDR3 nucleotides: TGTGCCACGAGGAAGACAGGGGTTCGAGAGACCCAGTACTTC.

With regard to this clonotype: It is likely a read error: a sequence one base away is far more abundant. The chain recombines TRBV11-3 with TRBJ2-7; D call uncertain. CDR3 size: 15 residues. Germline assignment: CDR1 SGHNT and CDR2 YENEEA. Here the CDR3 reads CAGSLENPMGYEQYF. The CDR3 DNA is TGTGCCGGCAGCTTAGAGAACCCGATGGGCTACGAGCAGTACTTC.

The rearrangement links TRBV4-1 to TRBJ2-3; the D is unclear. Trimming took 0 bases from V and 0 from J, leaving 7 bases between them. The CDR3 is made up of 15 amino acids. Germline CDR1 MGHRA, CDR2 YSYEKL. CDR3 bases: TGCGCCAGCAGCCAAGAGGAGCAAAGCACAGATACGCAGTATTTT. It yields the protein CASSQEEQSTDTQYF.

This clonotype was counted ten times or more. The chain combines TRBV7-9 with TRBJ2-7, with 10 bases identical to TRBD2. Germline V gene sequence: CDR1 SEHNR, CDR2 FQNEAQ (reference sequence). Trimming took 1 base from V and 3 from J; bases not matched to a gene: 3. CDR3 size: 15 residues. As DNA, the CDR3 is TGTGCCAGCAGCTTAGTGTCTAGCGGGAGCTACGAGCAGTACTTC. Its translation is CASSLVSSGSYEQYF.

The chain recombines TRBV28 with TRBJ2-1; TRBD2 aligns across 9 bases. Germline trimming cut 6 bases from V and 4 bases from J; bases unmatched to any gene: 7. Per germline, CDR1 MDHEN and CDR2 SYDVKM. This CDR3 is 15 amino acids long. CDR3 sequence reads: CASRSIAGEYNEQFF. DNA for the CDR3: TGTGCCAGCAGATCAATAGCGGGAGAGTACAATGAGCAGTTCTTC.

This clonotype has at least ten counts. This chain joins TRBV5-1 and TRBJ2-2, with 14 bases aligning to TRBD2. CDR1 is SGHRS, CDR2 YFSETQ, per germline. This CDR3 region has 17 residues. V was pared by 7 bases and J by 0 bases, with 5 bases of the junction left unmatched. The CDR3 here is CASGLAGGSANTGELFF. The DNA for the CDR3 is TGCGCCAGCGGACTAGCGGGAGGTTCCGCGAACACCGGGGAGCTGTTTTTT.

This chain uses TRBV6-1 with TRBJ2-1; 9 bases fit TRBD2. Germline V gene sequence: CDR1 MNHNS, CDR2 SASEGT. CDR3 length equals 14 residues. J lost 0 bases, V lost 10 bases, and 4 bases had no gene match. This chain's CDR3 is CATRTSVSYNEQFF. As DNA, the CDR3 is TGTGCCACCCGGACTAGCGTCTCCTACAATGAGCAGTTCTTC.

As concerns this clonotype: This CDR3 is missing its conserved last phenylalanine or tryptophan, likely due to a read error. The chain recombines TRBV7-3 with TRBJ2-3; D possibly corresponds to TRBD1 (6 bases). Deletions cut 5 bases from V and 2 bases from J, with 11 bases between. From germline, CDR1 is SGHTA and CDR2 FQGTGA. The CDR3 is 14 amino acids. CDR3 loop: CASSQTGSTDTQYY. The CDR3 DNA reads TGTGCCAGCAGCCAAACAGGGTCCACAGATACGCAGTATTAT.

This clonotype occurred a few times. This sequence joins TRBV13 and TRBJ2-3; the match to TRBD2 covers 16 bases. Trimming removed 0 bases from V and 4 bases from J; junction bases left unmatched: 4. Germline CDR1 PRHDT, CDR2 FYEKMQ (reference sequence). The CDR3 is 18 residues long. The CDR3 loop is CASSLGGLAGGPSDTQYF. The DNA of the CDR3 is TGTGCCAGCAGCTTAGGGGGACTAGCGGGAGGGCCTTCAGATACGCAGTATTTT. Filled out from reference TRBV13 and TRBJ2-3, the complete variable domain reads AAGVIQSPRHLIKEKRETATLKCYPIPRHDTVYWYQQGPGQDPQFLISFYEKMQSDKGSIPDRFSAQQFSDYHSELNMSSLELGDSALYFCASSLGGLAGGPSDTQYFGPGTRLTVL.

This clonotype showed up many times. The V gene is TRBV27, the J gene TRBJ2-1; 8 positions match TRBD2. V dropped 6 bases and J dropped 6; count of bases not matched to a gene: 10. CDR1 and CDR2 (germline): MNHEY, SMNVEV (reference sequence). The CDR3 totals 15 residues. The CDR3 sequence: CASSLLAVGGNEQFF. The CDR3 nucleotides are TGTGCCAGCAGCCTACTAGCGGTAGGGGGCAATGAGCAGTTCTTC.

V usage is TRBV5-1 and J usage is TRBJ1-2, with 7 nucleotides matching TRBD1. Germline CDR1 reads SGHRS; CDR2 reads YFSETQ. The CDR3 contains 14 residues. V was clipped by 5 bases and J by 2 bases; unmatched bases: 6. CDR3 region: CASRNPGQNYGYTF. In nucleotides, the CDR3 is TGCGCCAGCAGGAATCCGGGACAGAACTATGGCTACACCTTC.